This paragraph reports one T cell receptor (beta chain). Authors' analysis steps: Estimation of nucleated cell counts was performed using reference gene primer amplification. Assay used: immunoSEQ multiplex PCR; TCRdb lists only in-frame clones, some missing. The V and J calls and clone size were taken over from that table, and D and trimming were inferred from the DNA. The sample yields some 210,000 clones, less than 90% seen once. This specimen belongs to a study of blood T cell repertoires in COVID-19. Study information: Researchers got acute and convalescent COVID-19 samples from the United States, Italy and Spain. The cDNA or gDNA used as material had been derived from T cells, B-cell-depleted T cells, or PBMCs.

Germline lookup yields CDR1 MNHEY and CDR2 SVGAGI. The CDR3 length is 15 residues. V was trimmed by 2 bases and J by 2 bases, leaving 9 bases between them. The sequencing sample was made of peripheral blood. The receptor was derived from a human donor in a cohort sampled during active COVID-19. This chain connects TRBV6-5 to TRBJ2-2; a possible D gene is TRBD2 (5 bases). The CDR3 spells CASSYLRANTGELFF. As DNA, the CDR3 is TGTGCCAGCAGTTACCTGCGGGCTAACACCGGGGAGCTGTTTTTT.